This TCR beta chain was identified during a study of early T cells in non-severe SARS-CoV-2 infection. At the level of the study: Sequenced material consisted of bulk RNA (from unsorted whole blood), and chains were unpaired.

The trim removed 5 bases at V and 7 bases at J, leaving 4 bases unmatched. Per germline, CDR1 MDHEN and CDR2 SYDVKM. This CDR3 has 12 amino acids. General study findings and limits: Anti-spike CD8 specificities were favored by VDJdb matching, whose results missed private and CD4 specificities.

The protocol attached unique molecular identifiers to individual cDNA molecules. Each CDR3 protein gets one entry after TCRdb re-called the 5' RACE reads with MiXCR. The table has 45,000 to 75,000 distinct CDR3 sequences, approximately 9% seen once. In its sample, this clonotype was seen a few times. What it recognizes is unknown. This chain connects TRBV28 to TRBJ1-2; 7 bases agree with TRBD1. The sequenced sample consisted of whole blood. The sequence derives from an adult who was a healthcare worker with PCR-confirmed SARS-CoV-2 infection or an uninfected control (not recorded which). This chain's CDR3 is CASSTGVTGYTF. CDR3 bases: TGTGCCAGCAGTACAGGGGTAACTGGCTACACCTTC.